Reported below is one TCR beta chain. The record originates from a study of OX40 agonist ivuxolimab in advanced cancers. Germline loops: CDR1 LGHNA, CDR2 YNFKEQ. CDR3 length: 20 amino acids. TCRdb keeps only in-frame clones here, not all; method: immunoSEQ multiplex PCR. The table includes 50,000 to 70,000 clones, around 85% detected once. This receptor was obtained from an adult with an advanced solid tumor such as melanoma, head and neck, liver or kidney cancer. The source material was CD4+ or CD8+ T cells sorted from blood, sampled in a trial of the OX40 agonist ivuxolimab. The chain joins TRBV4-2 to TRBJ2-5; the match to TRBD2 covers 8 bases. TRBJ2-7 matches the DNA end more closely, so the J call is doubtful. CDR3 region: CASSQDASDGGAGSSYEQYF. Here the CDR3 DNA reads TGTGCCAGCAGCCAAGATGCGTCGGACGGGGGGGCTGGGAGCTCCTACGAGCAGTACTTC.